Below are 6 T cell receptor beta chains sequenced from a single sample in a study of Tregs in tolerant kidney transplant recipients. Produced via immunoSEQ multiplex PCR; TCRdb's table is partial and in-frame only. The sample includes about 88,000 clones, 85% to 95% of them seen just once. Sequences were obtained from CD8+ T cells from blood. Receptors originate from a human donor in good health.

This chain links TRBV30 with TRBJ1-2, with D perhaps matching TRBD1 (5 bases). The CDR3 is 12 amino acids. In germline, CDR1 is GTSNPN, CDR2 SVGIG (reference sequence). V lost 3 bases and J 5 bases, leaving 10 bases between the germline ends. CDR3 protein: CAWSPGGYGYTF. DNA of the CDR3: TGTGCCTGGAGCCCCGGGGGTTATGGCTACACCTTC.

CDR3: CASVVNRGYTF. DNA of the CDR3: TGTGCCAGCGTTGTTAATCGTGGCTACACCTTC. J is TRBJ1-2 and V is TRBV6-1; no definite D call. The CDR3 spans 11 residues. Germline-derived CDR1 and CDR2 are MNHNS and SASEGT. Deletions cut 8 bases from V and 7 bases from J, with 11 bases between.

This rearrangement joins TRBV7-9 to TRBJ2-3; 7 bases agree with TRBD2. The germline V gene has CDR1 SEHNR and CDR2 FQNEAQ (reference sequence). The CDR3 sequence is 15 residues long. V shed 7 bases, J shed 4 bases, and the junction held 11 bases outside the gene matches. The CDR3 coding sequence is TGTGCCAGCACCCCTCTGGGCGGGAGATCAGATACGCAGTATTTT. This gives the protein CASTPLGGRSDTQYF. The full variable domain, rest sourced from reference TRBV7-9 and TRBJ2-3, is DTGVSQNPRHKITKRGQNVTFRCDPISEHNRLYWYRQTLGQGPEFLTYFQNEAQLEKSRLLSDRFSAERPKGSFSTLEIQRTEQGDSAMYLCASTPLGGRSDTQYFGPGTRLTVL.

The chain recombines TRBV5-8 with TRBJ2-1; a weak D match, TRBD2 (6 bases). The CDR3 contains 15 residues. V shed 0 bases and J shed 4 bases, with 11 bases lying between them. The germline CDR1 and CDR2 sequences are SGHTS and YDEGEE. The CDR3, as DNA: TGTGCCAGCAGCTTGGGGGACTCCGCATACAATGAGCAGTTCTTC. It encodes CASSLGDSAYNEQFF.

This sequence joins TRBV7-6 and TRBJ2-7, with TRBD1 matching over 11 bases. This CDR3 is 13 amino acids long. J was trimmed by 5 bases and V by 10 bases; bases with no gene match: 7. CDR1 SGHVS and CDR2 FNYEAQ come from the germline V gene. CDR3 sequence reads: CATRTGGENEQYF. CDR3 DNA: TGTGCCACCAGGACAGGGGGCGAGAACGAGCAGTACTTC.

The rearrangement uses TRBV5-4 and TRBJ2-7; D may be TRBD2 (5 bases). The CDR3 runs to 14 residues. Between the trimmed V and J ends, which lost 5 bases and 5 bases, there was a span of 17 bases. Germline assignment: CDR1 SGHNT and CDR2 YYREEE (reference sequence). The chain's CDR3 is CASSPLGAVHEQYF. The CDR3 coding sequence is TGTGCCAGCAGTCCCCTAGGAGCGGTCCACGAGCAGTACTTC.